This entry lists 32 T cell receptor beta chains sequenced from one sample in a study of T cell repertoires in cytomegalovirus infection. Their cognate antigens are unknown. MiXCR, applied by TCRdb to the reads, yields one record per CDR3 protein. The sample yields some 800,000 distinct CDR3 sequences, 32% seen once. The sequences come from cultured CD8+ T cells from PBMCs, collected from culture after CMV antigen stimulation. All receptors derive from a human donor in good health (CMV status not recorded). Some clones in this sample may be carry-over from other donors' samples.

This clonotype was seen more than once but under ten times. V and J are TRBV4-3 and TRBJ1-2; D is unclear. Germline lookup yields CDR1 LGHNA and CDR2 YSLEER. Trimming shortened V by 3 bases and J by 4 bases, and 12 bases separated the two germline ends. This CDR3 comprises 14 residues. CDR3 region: CASSHTDPIYGYTF. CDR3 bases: TGCGCCAGCAGCCACACCGACCCGATCTATGGCTACACCTTC.

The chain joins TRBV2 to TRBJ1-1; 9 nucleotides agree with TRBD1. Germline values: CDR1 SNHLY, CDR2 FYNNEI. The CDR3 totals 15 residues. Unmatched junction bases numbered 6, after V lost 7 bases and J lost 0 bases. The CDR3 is CASTRTGDMNTEAFF. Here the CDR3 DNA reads TGTGCCAGCACCCGGACAGGGGACATGAACACTGAAGCTTTCTTT. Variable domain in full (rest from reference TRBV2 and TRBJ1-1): EPEVTQTPSHQVTQMGQEVILRCVPISNHLYFYWYRQILGQKVEFLVSFYNNEISEKSEIFDDQFSVERPDGSNFTLKIRSTKLEDSAMYFCASTRTGDMNTEAFFGQGTRLTVV.

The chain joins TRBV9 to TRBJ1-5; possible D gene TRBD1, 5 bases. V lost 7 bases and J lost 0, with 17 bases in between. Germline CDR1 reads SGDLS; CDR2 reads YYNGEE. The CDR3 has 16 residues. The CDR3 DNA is TGTGCCAGCGCCCCGGGGCCCTCTCCTAGCAATCAGCCCCAGCATTTT. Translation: CASAPGPSPSNQPQHF.

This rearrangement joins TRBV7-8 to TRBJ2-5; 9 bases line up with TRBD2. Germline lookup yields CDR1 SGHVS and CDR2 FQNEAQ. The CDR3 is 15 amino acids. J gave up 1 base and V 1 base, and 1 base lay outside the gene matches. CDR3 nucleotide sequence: TGTGCCAGCAGCTTAGAGGGACTAGCCCAAGAGACCCAGTACTTC. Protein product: CASSLEGLAQETQYF.

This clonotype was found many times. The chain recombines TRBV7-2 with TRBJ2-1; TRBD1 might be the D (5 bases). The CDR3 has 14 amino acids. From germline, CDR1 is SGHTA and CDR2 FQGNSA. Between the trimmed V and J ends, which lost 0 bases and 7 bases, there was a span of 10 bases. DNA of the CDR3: TGTGCCAGCAGCTTAGCGTCCAGGGTAAATGAGCAGTTCTTC. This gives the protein CASSLASRVNEQFF.

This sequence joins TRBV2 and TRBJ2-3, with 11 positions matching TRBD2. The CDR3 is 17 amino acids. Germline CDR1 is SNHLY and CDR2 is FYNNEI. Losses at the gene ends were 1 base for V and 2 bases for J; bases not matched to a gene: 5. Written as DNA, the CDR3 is TGTGCCAGCAGTGAAGGAGGACTAGCGGGCCACACAGATACGCAGTATTTT. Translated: CASSEGGLAGHTDTQYF.

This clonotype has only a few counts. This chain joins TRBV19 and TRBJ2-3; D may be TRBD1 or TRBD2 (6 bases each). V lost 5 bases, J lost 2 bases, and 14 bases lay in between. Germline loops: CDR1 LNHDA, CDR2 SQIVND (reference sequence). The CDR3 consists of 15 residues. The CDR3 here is CASSLGGHFTDTQYF. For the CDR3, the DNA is TGTGCCAGTAGTTTGGGGGGACACTTCACAGATACGCAGTATTTT.

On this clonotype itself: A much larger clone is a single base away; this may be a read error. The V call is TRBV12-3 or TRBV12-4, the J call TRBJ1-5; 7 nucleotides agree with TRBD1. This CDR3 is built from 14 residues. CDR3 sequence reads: CANSLATGDQPQHF. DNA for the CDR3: TGTGCCAACAGTTTAGCTACAGGGGATCAGCCCCAGCATTTT.

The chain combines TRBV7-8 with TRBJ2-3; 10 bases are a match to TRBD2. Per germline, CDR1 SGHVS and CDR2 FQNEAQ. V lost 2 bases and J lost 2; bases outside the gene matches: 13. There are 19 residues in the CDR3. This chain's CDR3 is CASSLSGGVLHSATDTQYF. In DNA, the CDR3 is TGTGCCAGCAGCTTAAGCGGGGGGGTCCTCCACTCTGCCACAGATACGCAGTATTTT.

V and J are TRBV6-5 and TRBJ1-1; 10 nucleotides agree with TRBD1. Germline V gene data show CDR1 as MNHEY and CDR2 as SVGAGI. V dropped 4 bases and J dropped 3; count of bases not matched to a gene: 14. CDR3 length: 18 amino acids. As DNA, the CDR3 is TGTGCCAGCAGTTCTCCCGACAGGGGGCCTCTTCTGGACACTGAAGCTTTCTTT. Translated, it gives CASSSPDRGPLLDTEAFF.

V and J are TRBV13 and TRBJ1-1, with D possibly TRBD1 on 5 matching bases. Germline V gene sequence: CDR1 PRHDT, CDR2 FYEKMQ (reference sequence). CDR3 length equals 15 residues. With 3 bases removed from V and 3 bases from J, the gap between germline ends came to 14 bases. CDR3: CASSFGTGGDTEAFF. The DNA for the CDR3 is TGTGCCAGCAGCTTCGGGACCGGGGGGGACACTGAAGCTTTCTTT.

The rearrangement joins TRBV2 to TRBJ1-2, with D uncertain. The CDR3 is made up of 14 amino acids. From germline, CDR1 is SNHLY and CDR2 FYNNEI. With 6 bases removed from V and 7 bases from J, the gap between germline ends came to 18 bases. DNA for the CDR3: TGTGCCAGCAGCGATCTCGTTCTTCGGGGTGGCTACACCTTC. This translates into CASSDLVLRGGYTF.

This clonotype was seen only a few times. This CDR3 reads CASSYVQDEKLFF. CDR3 in DNA: TGTGCCAGCAGTTATGTACAGGATGAAAAACTGTTTTTT. The genes are TRBV6-2 or TRBV6-3 and TRBJ1-4; possible D gene TRBD1, 5 bases. The CDR3 runs 13 residues. Germline V lookup: CDR1 MNHEY, CDR2 SVGEGT. Trimming took off 3 bases at V and 6 bases at J, with 8 bases between the two ends.

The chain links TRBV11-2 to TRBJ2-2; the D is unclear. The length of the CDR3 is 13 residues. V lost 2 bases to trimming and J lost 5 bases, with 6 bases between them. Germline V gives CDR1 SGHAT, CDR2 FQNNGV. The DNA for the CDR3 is TGTGCCAGCAGCTTATGGCCTACCGGGGAGCTGTTTTTT. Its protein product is CASSLWPTGELFF.

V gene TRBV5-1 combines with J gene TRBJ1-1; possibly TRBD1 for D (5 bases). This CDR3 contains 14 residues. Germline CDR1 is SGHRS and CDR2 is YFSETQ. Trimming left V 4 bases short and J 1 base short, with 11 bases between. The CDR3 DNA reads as TGCGCCAGCAGCGGCAGGGATGAGAACACTGAAGCTTTCTTT. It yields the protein CASSGRDENTEAFF. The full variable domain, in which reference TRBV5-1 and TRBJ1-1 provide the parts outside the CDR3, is KAGVTQTPRYLIKTRGQQVTLSCSPISGHRSVSWYQQTPGQGLQFLFEYFSETQRNKGNFPGRFSGRQFSNSRSEMNVSTLELGDSALYLCASSGRDENTEAFFGQGTRLTVV.

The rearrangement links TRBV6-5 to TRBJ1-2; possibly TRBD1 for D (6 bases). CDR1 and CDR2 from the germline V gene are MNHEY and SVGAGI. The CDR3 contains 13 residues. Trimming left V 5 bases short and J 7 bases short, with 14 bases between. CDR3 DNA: TGTGCCAGCAGTCTACAGGGCCGTGCTGGCTACACCTTC. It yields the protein CASSLQGRAGYTF.

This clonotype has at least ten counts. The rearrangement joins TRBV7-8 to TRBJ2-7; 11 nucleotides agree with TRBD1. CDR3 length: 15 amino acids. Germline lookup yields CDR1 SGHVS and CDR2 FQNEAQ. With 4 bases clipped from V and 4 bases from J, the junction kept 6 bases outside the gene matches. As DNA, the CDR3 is TGTGCCAGCAGCTCTGGACAGGGGGCAGTGTACGAGCAGTACGTC. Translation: CASSSGQGAVYEQYV.

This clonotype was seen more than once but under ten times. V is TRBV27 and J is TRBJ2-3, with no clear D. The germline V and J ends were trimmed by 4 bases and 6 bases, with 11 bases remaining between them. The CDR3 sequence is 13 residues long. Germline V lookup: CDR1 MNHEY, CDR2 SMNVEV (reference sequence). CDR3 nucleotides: TGTGCCAGCAGTTACCCAGGTGGTGATACGCAGTATTTT. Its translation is CASSYPGGDTQYF.

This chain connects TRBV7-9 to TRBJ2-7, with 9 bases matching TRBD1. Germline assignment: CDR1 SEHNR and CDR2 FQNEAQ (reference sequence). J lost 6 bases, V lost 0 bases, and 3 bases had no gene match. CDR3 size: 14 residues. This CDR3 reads CASSLAGQGFEQYF. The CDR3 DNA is TGTGCCAGCAGCTTAGCGGGACAGGGTTTCGAGCAGTACTTC.

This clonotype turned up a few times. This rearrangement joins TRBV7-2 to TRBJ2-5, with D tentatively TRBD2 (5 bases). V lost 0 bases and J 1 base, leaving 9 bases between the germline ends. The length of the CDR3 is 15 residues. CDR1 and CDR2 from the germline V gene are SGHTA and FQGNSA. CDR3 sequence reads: CASSLARVPQETQYF. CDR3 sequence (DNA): TGTGCCAGCAGCTTAGCGAGGGTACCCCAAGAGACCCAGTACTTC. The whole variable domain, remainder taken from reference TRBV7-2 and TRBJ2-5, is GAGVSQSPSNKVTEKGKDVELRCDPISGHTALYWYRQSLGQGLEFLIYFQGNSAPDKSGLPSDRFSAERTGGSVSTLTIQRTQQEDSAVYLCASSLARVPQETQYFGPGTRLLVL.

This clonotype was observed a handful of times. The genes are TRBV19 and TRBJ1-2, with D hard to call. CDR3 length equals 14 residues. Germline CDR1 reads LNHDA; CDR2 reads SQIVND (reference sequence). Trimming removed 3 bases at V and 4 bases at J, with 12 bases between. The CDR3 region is CASSIRPDVYGYTF. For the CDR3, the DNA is TGTGCCAGTAGTATCCGTCCAGACGTCTATGGCTACACCTTC.

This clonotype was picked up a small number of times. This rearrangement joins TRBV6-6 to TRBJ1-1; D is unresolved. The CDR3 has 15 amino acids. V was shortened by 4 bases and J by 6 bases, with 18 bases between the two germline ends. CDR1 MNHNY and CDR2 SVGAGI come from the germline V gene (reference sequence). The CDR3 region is CASSFRTGKVPEAFF. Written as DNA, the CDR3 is TGTGCCAGCAGTTTCCGGACGGGAAAGGTCCCTGAAGCTTTCTTT.

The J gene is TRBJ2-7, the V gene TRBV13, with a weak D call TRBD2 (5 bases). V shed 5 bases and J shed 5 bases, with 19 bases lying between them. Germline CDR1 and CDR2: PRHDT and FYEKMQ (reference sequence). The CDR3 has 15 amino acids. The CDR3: CASSPEGSARDEQYF. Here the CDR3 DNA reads TGTGCCAGCAGCCCAGAGGGTAGCGCTCGGGACGAGCAGTACTTC.

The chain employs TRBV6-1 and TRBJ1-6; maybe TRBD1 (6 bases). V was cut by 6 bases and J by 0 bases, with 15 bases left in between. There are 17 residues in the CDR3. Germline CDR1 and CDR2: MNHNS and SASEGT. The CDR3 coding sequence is TGTGCCAGCAGCTACCGGGGGCAGTTCTCCTATAATTCACCCCTCCACTTT. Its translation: CASSYRGQFSYNSPLHF.

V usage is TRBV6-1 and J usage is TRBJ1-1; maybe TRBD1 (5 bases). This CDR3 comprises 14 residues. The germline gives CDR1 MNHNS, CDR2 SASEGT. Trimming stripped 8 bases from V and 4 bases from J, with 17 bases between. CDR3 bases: TGTGCCAGCTCGCCCGCCGGGACCGCCACTGAAGCTTTCTTT. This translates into CASSPAGTATEAFF.

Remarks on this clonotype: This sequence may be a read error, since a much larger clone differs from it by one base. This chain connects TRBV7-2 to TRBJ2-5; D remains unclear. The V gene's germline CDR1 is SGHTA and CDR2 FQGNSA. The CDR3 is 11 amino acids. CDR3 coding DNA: TGTGTCAGCAGCGCCGGTGAGACCCAGTACTTC. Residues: CVSSAGETQYF.

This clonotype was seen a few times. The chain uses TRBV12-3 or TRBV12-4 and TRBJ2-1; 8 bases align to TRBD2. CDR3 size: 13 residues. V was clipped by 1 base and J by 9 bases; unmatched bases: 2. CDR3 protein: CASSLGGLVEQFF. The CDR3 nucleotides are TGTGCCAGCAGTTTAGGGGGACTAGTTGAGCAGTTCTTC.

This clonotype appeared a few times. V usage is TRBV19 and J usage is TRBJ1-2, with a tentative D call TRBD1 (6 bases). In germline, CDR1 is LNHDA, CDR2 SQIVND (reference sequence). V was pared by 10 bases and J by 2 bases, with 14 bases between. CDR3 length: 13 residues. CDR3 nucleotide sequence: TGTGCCACCCGAAGGGGGACGAACTATGGCTACACCTTC. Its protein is CATRRGTNYGYTF.

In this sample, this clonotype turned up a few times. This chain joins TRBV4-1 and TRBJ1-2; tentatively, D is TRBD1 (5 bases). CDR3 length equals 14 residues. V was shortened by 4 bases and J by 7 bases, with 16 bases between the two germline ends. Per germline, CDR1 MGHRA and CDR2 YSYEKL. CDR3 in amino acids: CASSRGLGASGYTF. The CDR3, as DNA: TGCGCCAGCAGCCGGGGCCTCGGAGCGAGTGGCTACACCTTC.

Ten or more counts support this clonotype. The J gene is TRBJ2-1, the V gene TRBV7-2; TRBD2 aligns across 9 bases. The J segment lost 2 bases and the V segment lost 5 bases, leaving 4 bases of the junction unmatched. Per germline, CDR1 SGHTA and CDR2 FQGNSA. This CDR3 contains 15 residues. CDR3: CASSPSGAAYNEQFF. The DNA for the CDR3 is TGTGCCAGCAGCCCTAGCGGGGCCGCCTACAATGAGCAGTTCTTC.

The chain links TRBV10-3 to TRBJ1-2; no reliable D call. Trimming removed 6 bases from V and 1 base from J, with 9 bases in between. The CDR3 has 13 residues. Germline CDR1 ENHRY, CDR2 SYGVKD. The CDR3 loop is CAIRKEDNYGYTF. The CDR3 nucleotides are TGTGCCATCAGGAAAGAAGATAACTATGGCTACACCTTC.

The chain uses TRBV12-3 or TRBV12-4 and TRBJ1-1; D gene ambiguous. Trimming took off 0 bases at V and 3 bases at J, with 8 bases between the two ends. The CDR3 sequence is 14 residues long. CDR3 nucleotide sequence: TGTGCCAGCAGTTTAGCTTCCGGGTACACTGAAGCTTTCTTT. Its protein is CASSLASGYTEAFF.